This passage covers 2 T cell receptor beta chains from one sample sequenced in a study of neurological immune-mediated disorders. TCRdb redid the calling of the 5' RACE reads with MiXCR, one entry per CDR3 protein. This table has tens of thousands of distinct CDR3 sequences, approximately 10% appearing once. The specimen sequenced was PBMCs. These receptors were obtained from a man aged 35 to 55 in good health.

This clonotype was counted ten times or more. The chain recombines TRBV25-1 with TRBJ2-2; the match to TRBD1 covers 9 bases. This CDR3 has 16 residues. Germline V gives CDR1 MGHDK, CDR2 SYGVNS. The ends lost 2 bases at V and 3 bases at J; junction bases unmatched: 4. The CDR3 DNA reads as TGTGCCAGCAGTGAAGGAGACAGGGGGTACACCGGGGAGCTGTTTTTT. As protein: CASSEGDRGYTGELFF.

The sample holds many counts of this clonotype. The V and J genes are TRBV7-2 and TRBJ2-1, with D hard to call. Germline V lookup: CDR1 SGHTA, CDR2 FQGNSA. This CDR3 is 14 amino acids long. The germline V and J ends were trimmed by 1 base and 7 bases, with 11 bases remaining between them. DNA of the CDR3: TGTGCCAGCAGCTTAGAATCATGGGCGAATGAGCAGTTCTTC. Translated: CASSLESWANEQFF.